The clone carrying this TCR beta chain was observed a single time. The antigen is undetermined. The CDR3 runs 15 residues. Per germline, CDR1 MNHEY and CDR2 SMNVEV (reference sequence). V gave up 4 bases and J gave up 1 base; unmatched junction bases: 3. In the PCR, 60 Vbeta and 13 Jbeta primers were used. Data came from immunoSEQ multiplex PCR; TCRdb stores just in-frame clones and leaves some out. The sample yields around 160,000 clones, roughly 80% seen once. The record originates from a study of cytomegalovirus exposure and HLA in healthy donors. Study-level points and caveats: Previous analysis showed most TCR beta V segments were productive about 87% or about 30% of the time. A few of the chains that were CMV-associated were confirmed in vitro to be specific for CMV antigens. Exclusion as indistinguishable affected some V segments, including TRBV6-2 and TRBV6-3.

Source material: PBMCs. This clonotype was obtained from a man in his fifties or sixties in good health and CMV-seropositive. The chain employs TRBV27 and TRBJ2-3; 9 nucleotides agree with TRBD2. The CDR3: CASSSVAGGTDTQYF. CDR3 in DNA: TGTGCCAGCAGTTCTGTAGCGGGAGGCACAGATACGCAGTATTTT.